Listed below are T cell receptor beta chains from one sample, sequenced in a study of PD-1 blockade in classical Hodgkin lymphoma. The method was immunoSEQ multiplex PCR; TCRdb's version includes in-frame clones alone and lacks a portion of them. This sample has 20,000 to 25,000 clones, with 94% found just once. The sample was peripheral blood mononuclear cells (PBMCs). These TCRs come from a human donor with classical Hodgkin lymphoma. CDR3s leave out the opening cysteine and the closing phenylalanine or tryptophan. Each record gives: V gene, J gene, CDR3 protein.

>TRBV7-2|TRBJ1-1
ASSLRVFNTEAF
>TRBV20-1|TRBJ2-7
SASGRSEQY
>TRBV5-1|TRBJ2-3
ASSTPQSLTDTQY
>TRBV19|TRBJ2-5
ASVSGGERETQY
>TRBV5-1|TRBJ2-1
ASSFSASYNEQF
>TRBV11-3|TRBJ1-1
ASSFGTGGPLTEAF
>TRBV10-1|TRBJ2-1
ASSLPGCSYNEQF
>TRBV30|TRBJ1-4
AWREAGTGVEKLF
>TRBV9|TRBJ1-6
ASSEQGLGSPLH
>TRBV6-6|TRBJ2-3
ASSYSGDRVDTQY
>TRBV4-3|TRBJ2-1
ASSQFNEQF
>TRBV6-1|TRBJ2-2
ASSEAGTSGSGELF
>TRBV30|TRBJ2-1
AWSVRLADNEQF
>TRBV18|TRBJ2-3
ASSPLQGRTDTQY
>TRBV19|TRBJ2-1
ASSIVGQAGGNEQF
>TRBV7-3|TRBJ1-6
ASSDRGRIGSPLH
>TRBV4-3|TRBJ1-4
ASSQDVGLKLSEKLF